The T cell receptor (beta chain) under discussion was sequenced for a study of regulatory T cells in long-lasting Graves disease. Findings and limits, study-wide: Segments TRBV28, TRBJ1-2 and TRBJ2-5 showed preferential usage in persistent disease. The number of shared public clonotypes was higher in persistent patients (2,741) than new patients (more than 850).

Trimming cost V 7 bases and J 5 bases, with 14 bases left between them. CDR1 and CDR2 (germline): ENHRY, SYGVKD. The CDR3 consists of 13 residues. For TCR beta, libraries came from iRepertoire HTBI primers and Arm-PCR of CDR3 regions. MiXCR, run by TCRdb on the multiplex PCR reads, gives a single entry per CDR3 protein. The table records hundreds of thousands of distinct CDR3 sequences, 15% to 20% of them present only once. Time point meaning: newly diagnosed GD, antithyroid drugs for less than 3 months. The TCR library was made from RNA that had been extracted from PBMCs in TRIzol. A blood draw put approximately 9 milliliters of peripheral blood into EDTA tubes. In its sample, this clonotype was seen once. Its antigen is currently unknown. This sample was shared with a second study, whose subject was T cells in Graves' hyperthyroidism and ophthalmopathy.

Sequencing used peripheral blood mononuclear cells (PBMCs), obtained at new diagnosis, from a patient treated with antithyroid drugs. The clonotype comes from a woman aged 35-65 years with Graves disease. The V and J genes are TRBV10-3 and TRBJ1-1; D possibly corresponds to TRBD1 (5 bases). CDR3 sequence (DNA): TGTGCCATCATCAGTATGGGGGGGACTGAAGCTTTCTTT. Protein sequence: CAIISMGGTEAFF.